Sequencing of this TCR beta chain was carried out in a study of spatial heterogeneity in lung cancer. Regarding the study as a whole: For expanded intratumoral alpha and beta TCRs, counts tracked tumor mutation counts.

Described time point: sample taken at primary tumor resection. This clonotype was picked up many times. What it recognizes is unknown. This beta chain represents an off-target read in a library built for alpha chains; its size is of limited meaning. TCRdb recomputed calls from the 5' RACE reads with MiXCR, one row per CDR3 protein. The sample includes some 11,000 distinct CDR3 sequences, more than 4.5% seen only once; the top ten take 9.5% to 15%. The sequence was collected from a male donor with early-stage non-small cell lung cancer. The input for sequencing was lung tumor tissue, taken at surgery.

The CDR3 region is CASSLEKGEQYF. The CDR3 DNA follows: TGTGCCAGCAGCTTAGAAAAGGGCGAGCAGTACTTC. The gene calls are TRBV11-2 and TRBJ2-7; no reliable D call. There are 12 residues in the CDR3. Trimming removed 0 bases at V and 6 bases at J, with 6 bases between. Germline CDR1 reads SGHAT; CDR2 reads FQNNGV.